One sample yielded the 23 T cell receptor beta chains listed below, sequenced in a study of T cell responses to AZD1222 COVID-19 vaccine. TCRdb's copy holds only in-frame clones and misses some; the assay was immunoSEQ multiplex PCR. The table records about 120,000 clones, 65% to 90% of them present only once. This sample comprised peripheral blood, obtained 28 days after the second AZD1222 dose. The receptors here all came from an adult who received the AZD1222 COVID-19 vaccine.

V is TRBV7-9 and J is TRBJ1-5, with D tentatively TRBD1 (6 bases). The V end was cut by 4 bases, the J end by 2 bases, with 12 bases between. This CDR3 is 15 amino acids long. CDR1 is SEHNR and CDR2 is FQNEAQ in the germline V gene (reference sequence). This CDR3 reads CASSSGAGRNQPQHF. The CDR3 DNA follows: TGTGCCAGCAGCTCGGGGGCTGGGCGCAATCAGCCCCAGCATTTT.

A few counts support this clone. This rearrangement joins TRBV28 to TRBJ1-2, with D possibly TRBD1 on 6 matching bases. This CDR3 has 14 residues. With 7 bases removed from V and 5 bases from J, the gap between germline ends came to 17 bases. Per the germline V gene, CDR1 is MDHEN and CDR2 is SYDVKM. The CDR3 nucleotides are TGTGCCAGCATTCCGGGACAACATAATTATGGCTACACCTTC. Its translation is CASIPGQHNYGYTF.

The V gene is TRBV6-5, the J gene TRBJ1-4; D gene unclear. The V end lost 6 bases, the J end lost 4 bases, and 12 bases lay between the germline ends. The V gene's germline CDR1 is MNHEY and CDR2 SVGAGI. The CDR3 is 14 amino acids. CDR3 coding DNA: TGTGCCAGCAGGAGGGAACAGCGTAATGAAAAACTGTTTTTT. Translating gives CASRREQRNEKLFF.

The genes are TRBV7-8 and TRBJ2-3, with 8 bases that match TRBD1. The junction had 6 bases not matched to a gene; V was cut back by 5 bases and J by 2 bases. This CDR3 is built from 15 residues. Per the germline V gene, CDR1 is SGHVS and CDR2 is FQNEAQ. CDR3 in DNA: TGTGCCAGCAGCCCTCGGACAGGGTTCACAGATACGCAGTATTTT. Translating gives CASSPRTGFTDTQYF.

This clone was seen just once. The J gene is TRBJ2-2, the V gene TRBV2; 8 bases line up with TRBD2. J lost 6 bases, V lost 1 base, and 7 bases had no gene match. Germline-derived CDR1 and CDR2 are SNHLY and FYNNEI. The CDR3 spans 16 residues. The CDR3 reads CASSEGLLRGAGELFF. CDR3 sequence (DNA): TGTGCCAGCAGTGAAGGTCTCTTGCGGGGGGCCGGGGAGCTGTTTTTT.

V and J are TRBV11-2 and TRBJ2-3, with D tentatively TRBD1 or TRBD2 (6 bases each). The germline V and J ends were trimmed by 3 bases and 5 bases, with 21 bases remaining between them. Germline V lookup: CDR1 SGHAT, CDR2 FQNNGV. The CDR3 has 17 amino acids. The CDR3 here is CASSFQEGGNHRDTQYF. The DNA of the CDR3 is TGTGCCAGCAGCTTTCAAGAGGGGGGCAACCACCGAGATACGCAGTATTTT.

Comment on this clone: Other DNA sequences of this sample code for an identical CDR3. The chain joins TRBV7-2 to TRBJ1-2; a weak D match, TRBD1 (5 bases). Germline-derived CDR1 and CDR2 are SGHTA and FQGNSA. Deletions cut 1 base from V and 4 bases from J, with 7 bases between. The CDR3 extends over 13 amino acids. For the CDR3, the DNA is TGTGCCAGCAGCTTAGAGACAGTCTATGGCTACACCTTC. Its protein is CASSLETVYGYTF.

The chain uses TRBV7-2 and TRBJ1-2; TRBD1 agrees at 7 bases. CDR1 and CDR2 (germline): SGHTA, FQGNSA. The CDR3 totals 18 residues. V dropped 2 bases and J dropped 4; count of bases not matched to a gene: 16. The CDR3 reads CASSLPQGTTGSLYGYTF. In DNA form, the CDR3 reads TGTGCCAGCAGCTTACCACAGGGGACAACTGGCTCACTCTATGGCTACACCTTC.

This clone has a handful of counts. The rearrangement joins TRBV9 to TRBJ1-3; TRBD1 might be the D (6 bases). Germline V gene data show CDR1 as SGDLS and CDR2 as YYNGEE. The CDR3 loop spans 15 amino acids. Between the trimmed V and J ends, which lost 4 bases and 1 base, there was a span of 12 bases. The CDR3 spells CASSRSGTSGNTIYF. CDR3 bases: TGTGCCAGCAGCCGCTCCGGGACATCTGGAAACACCATATATTTT.

The chain couples TRBV7-2 to TRBJ1-2; TRBD1 matches 8 bases. Germline values: CDR1 SGHTA, CDR2 FQGNSA. The CDR3 sequence is 14 residues long. The junction had 8 bases not matched to a gene; V was cut back by 5 bases and J by 6 bases. CDR3 protein: CASSPYAGGDGYTF. The CDR3 nucleotides read TGTGCCAGCAGCCCATACGCAGGGGGCGATGGCTACACCTTC.

This chain links TRBV3-1 (or the pseudogene TRBV3-2) with TRBJ1-3; D gene ambiguous. V was shortened by 4 bases and J by 6 bases, with 10 bases between the two germline ends. The CDR3 is 13 amino acids. CDR1 and CDR2 from the germline V gene are LGHDT and YNNKEL (reference sequence). The CDR3 spells CASSPLTTNTIYF. In DNA form, the CDR3 reads TGTGCCAGCAGCCCGTTAACTACAAACACCATATATTTT.

This chain joins TRBV28 and TRBJ2-3, with 9 nucleotides matching TRBD2. After removal of 6 bases from V and 4 bases from J, the junction contained 8 bases not matched to a gene. The germline CDR1 and CDR2 sequences are MDHEN and SYDVKM. The CDR3 has 15 residues. CDR3 bases: TGTGCCAGCAGGCAAGGGGGCGGGGGGGCAGATACGCAGTATTTT. Amino acids: CASRQGGGGADTQYF.

The chain employs TRBV19 and TRBJ2-7; possible D gene TRBD1, 6 bases. This CDR3 region has 14 residues. V was cut by 3 bases and J by 1 base, with 10 bases left in between. From germline, CDR1 is LNHDA and CDR2 SQIVND (reference sequence). CDR3 DNA sequence: TGTGCCAGTAGTATGGGACAATCGTCCTACGAGCAGTACTTC. Its translation is CASSMGQSSYEQYF.

The table lists this clone with a count of one. The CDR3 here is CASSRPGQGNYGYTF. The CDR3 coding sequence is TGTGCCAGCAGCCGACCGGGACAGGGGAACTATGGCTACACCTTC. This chain uses TRBV6-5 with TRBJ1-2, with 10 nucleotides matching TRBD1. Germline V lookup: CDR1 MNHEY, CDR2 SVGAGI. The CDR3 length is 15 residues. The ends lost 6 bases at V and 2 bases at J; junction bases unmatched: 6.

V usage is TRBV4-3 and J usage is TRBJ1-1, with TRBD1 matching over 9 bases. CDR1 and CDR2 (germline): LGHNA, YSLEER. The CDR3 totals 17 residues. V shed 2 bases and J 1 base; nucleotides not matched to a gene: 8. CDR3 in amino acids: CASSQHPQGAGNTEAFF. DNA for the CDR3: TGCGCCAGCAGCCAACATCCACAGGGGGCGGGGAACACTGAAGCTTTCTTT.

The V call is TRBV28, the J call TRBJ1-5; TRBD1 matches 12 bases. CDR1 is MDHEN and CDR2 is SYDVKM in the germline V gene. J gave up 2 bases and V 5 bases, and 16 bases lay outside the gene matches. The CDR3 consists of 20 residues. CDR3 loop: CASSPLMWDRGPSGNQPQHF. CDR3 nucleotide sequence: TGTGCCAGCAGTCCACTGATGTGGGACAGGGGGCCCTCGGGCAATCAGCCCCAGCATTTT.

The chain uses TRBV6-2 or TRBV6-3 and TRBJ1-5, with unresolved D. Trimming pared 4 bases from V and 2 bases from J, leaving 6 bases between. Looked up from germline, CDR1 is MNHEY and CDR2 is SVGEGT. This CDR3 has 13 amino acids. This CDR3 is CASSSGRNQPQHF. For the CDR3, the DNA is TGTGCCAGCAGTTCTGGACGCAATCAGCCCCAGCATTTT.

The V and J genes are TRBV10-3 and TRBJ1-2, with a possible D match to TRBD1 (6 bases). Looked up from germline, CDR1 is ENHRY and CDR2 is SYGVKD. The CDR3 extends over 12 amino acids. The V and J ends lost 10 bases and 8 bases respectively, with 17 bases between them. In DNA, the CDR3 is TGTGCCACCGGGGGCCACGCAGGAGGCTACACCTTC. Amino acids: CATGGHAGGYTF.

The rearrangement links TRBV14 to TRBJ2-2; D is undetermined. Germline CDR1 and CDR2: SGHDN and FVKESK. CDR3 length: 16 residues. V was pared by 4 bases and J by 4 bases, with 16 bases between. DNA for the CDR3: TGTGCCAGCAGCCGGGTTTTCTGGCAGTTCACCGGGGAGCTGTTTTTT. It translates to CASSRVFWQFTGELFF.

V usage is TRBV2 and J usage is TRBJ1-2; no clear D gene. CDR1 and CDR2 from the germline V gene are SNHLY and FYNNEI. CDR3 size: 14 residues. The V end lost 3 bases, the J end lost 2 bases, and 10 bases lay between the germline ends. The CDR3 DNA reads as TGTGCCAGCAGTGAGGAACGGCAAAACTATGGCTACACCTTC. This codes for CASSEERQNYGYTF.

The rearrangement links TRBV5-5 to TRBJ1-3, with unresolved D. CDR3 length: 15 residues. Looked up from germline, CDR1 is SGHKS and CDR2 is YYEKEE (reference sequence). V shed 3 bases and J shed 0 bases, with 10 bases lying between them. Written as DNA, the CDR3 is TGTGCCAGCAGCTCTGGGTTGAGCTCTGGAAACACCATATATTTT. Its protein is CASSSGLSSGNTIYF.

DNA for the CDR3: TGTGCCAGTAGTATAGATAAGGGGTCAGCTTTCTTT. It specifies CASSIDKGSAFF. The J gene is TRBJ1-1, the V gene TRBV19; possibly TRBD1 for D (5 bases). The length of the CDR3 is 12 residues. Germline CDR1 LNHDA, CDR2 SQIVND (reference sequence). V was pared by 0 bases and J by 10 bases, with 9 bases between.

The chain links TRBV10-3 to TRBJ1-1; D is ambiguous. V was pared by 3 bases and J by 0 bases, with 17 bases between. The germline CDR1 and CDR2 sequences are ENHRY and SYGVKD. This CDR3 comprises 17 residues. CDR3 bases: TGTGCCATCAGTGAAGGATCGGGTTTATTGATGAACACTGAAGCTTTCTTT. Translated, it gives CAISEGSGLLMNTEAFF.